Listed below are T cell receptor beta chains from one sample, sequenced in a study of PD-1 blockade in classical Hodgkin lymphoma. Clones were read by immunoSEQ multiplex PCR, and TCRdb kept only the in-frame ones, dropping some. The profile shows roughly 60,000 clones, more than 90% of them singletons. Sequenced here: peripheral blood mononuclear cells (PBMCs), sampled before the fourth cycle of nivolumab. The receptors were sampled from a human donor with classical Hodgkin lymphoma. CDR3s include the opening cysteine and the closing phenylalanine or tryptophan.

CASSPEGSPRAQPQHF TRBV7-9
CAISDGAPLNQPQHF TRBV10-3
CASSSRQDANTEAFF TRBV28
CASSVVSDTQYF TRBV9
CASSRTQDYEQYF TRBV4-1
CASRSTGMGNQPQHF TRBV28
CATSRALNYEQYF TRBV15
CASSISGNYGYTF TRBV19
CASSLRGSLTDTQYF TRBV7-8
CASSQVSGVGEQYF TRBV14
CASSLEAFDGYTF TRBV13
CASSSWTALGYTF TRBV7-9
CASKDREIPYEQYF TRBV2
CASSLLLAGTGELFF TRBV18
CASSLDLGGSKEQFF TRBV7-6
CASSEGGRAHNEQFF TRBV6-1
CASSTSVSRGIIRGTGELFF TRBV19
CASSLVSPVLPTF TRBV5-4
CASNGERATYEQYF TRBV28
CASSGGGGRADTQYF TRBV2
CASSRYTGLLMDGYTF TRBV5-8
CASSSPVDGTYEQYF TRBV7-9
CASSVGVSKTRDNKETQYF TRBV9
CASSQQGNSPLHF TRBV27
CASSQDRAAYYGYTF TRBV4-1
CASSAVTGELFF TRBV5-4
CASSSGRNTFSDTQYF TRBV28
CASSRDFPEQYF TRBV6-1
CASSLGGRAGNTQYF TRBV11-2
CATTPRGGAGETQYF TRBV10-3
CASSLGQGDYNEQFF TRBV13
CASSIVTRSPYGYTF TRBV19